The clone carrying this TCR beta chain came up once. The sample originates from a study of T cell responses to AZD1222 COVID-19 vaccine. The table came from immunoSEQ multiplex PCR; TCRdb's copy has only in-frame clones and leaves some out. The sample shows about 110,000 clones, around 90% of them seen only once. Per the germline V gene, CDR1 is MGHRA and CDR2 is YSYEKL. V lost 0 bases to trimming and J lost 4 bases, with 13 bases between them. The CDR3 extends over 16 amino acids. The J gene is TRBJ1-5, the V gene TRBV4-1; D gene uncertain. The material was peripheral blood, obtained 28 days after the second AZD1222 dose. The receptor comes from an adult who received the AZD1222 COVID-19 vaccine. The CDR3 spells CASSQDGGIGNQPQHF. The CDR3, as DNA: TGCGCCAGCAGCCAAGATGGCGGGATCGGGAATCAGCCCCAGCATTTT.